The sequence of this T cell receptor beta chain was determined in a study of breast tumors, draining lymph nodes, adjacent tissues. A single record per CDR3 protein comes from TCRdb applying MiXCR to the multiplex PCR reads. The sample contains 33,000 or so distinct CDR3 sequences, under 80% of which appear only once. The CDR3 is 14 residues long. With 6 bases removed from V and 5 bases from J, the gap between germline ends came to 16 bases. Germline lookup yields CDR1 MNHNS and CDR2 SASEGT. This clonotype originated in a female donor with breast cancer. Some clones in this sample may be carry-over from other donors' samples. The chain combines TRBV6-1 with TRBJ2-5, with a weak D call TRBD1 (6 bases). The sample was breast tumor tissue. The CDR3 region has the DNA TGTGCCAGCAGCCAACAGGGTCAGGGGGAGACCCAGTACTTC. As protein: CASSQQGQGETQYF.